A single sample is the source of the 31 T cell receptor beta chains below, sequenced in a study of T cell therapy after organ transplantation. The data were produced by immunoSEQ multiplex PCR, yet TCRdb's version contains in-frame clones alone and is incomplete. The sample shows about 1,100 clones, 68% of them seen only once. The time point is: 4-8 weeks after completion of therapy. Their antigen targets remain unknown. The input for sequencing was CD8+ T cells from blood, taken after autologous CMV-specific T cell therapy. All receptors derive from a human patient who had received a solid organ transplant and had CMV disease. These T cells may partly come from the graft donor.

The chain links TRBV6-6 to TRBJ2-1; D might be TRBD1 (5 bases). The V end lost 0 bases, the J end lost 7 bases, and 10 bases lay between the germline ends. Germline CDR1 MNHNY, CDR2 SVGAGI (reference sequence). This CDR3 comprises 14 residues. This chain's CDR3 is CASSYSKGPNEQFF. The CDR3 DNA reads as TGTGCCAGCAGTTACTCGAAGGGGCCTAATGAGCAGTTCTTC.

The chain has TRBV7-8 and TRBJ1-5; TRBD1 matches at 9 bases. The CDR3 spans 16 residues. CDR1 SGHVS and CDR2 FQNEAQ come from the germline V gene. V was clipped by 5 bases and J by 4 bases; unmatched bases: 9. The CDR3 DNA reads as TGTGCCAGCAGCAAAACTAGGACAGGGGTTAATCAGCCCCAGCATTTT. Encoded protein: CASSKTRTGVNQPQHF.

This chain joins TRBV7-3 and TRBJ1-2, with 8 positions matching TRBD1. Trimming took 5 bases from V and 7 from J; bases not matched to a gene: 3. Germline CDR1 reads SGHTA; CDR2 reads FQGTGA. The CDR3 is 12 amino acids. The CDR3 is CASSQQGGGYTF. The CDR3 nucleotides read TGTGCCAGCAGCCAACAGGGGGGTGGCTACACCTTC.

The V call is TRBV30, the J call TRBJ2-7; TRBD2 matches 8 bases. The CDR3 consists of 17 residues. V gave up 0 bases and J gave up 0 bases; unmatched junction bases: 10. Germline values: CDR1 GTSNPN, CDR2 SVGIG (reference sequence). CDR3 amino acids: CAWSVLAGGRSSYEQYF. The DNA for the CDR3 is TGTGCCTGGAGTGTCTTAGCGGGCGGGAGGAGCTCCTACGAGCAGTACTTC.

Notes on this clone: The junction shows a germline mismatch at one end, possibly a read error. The chain is built from TRBV5-6 and TRBJ1-4; maybe TRBD1 (6 bases). Germline V lookup: CDR1 SGHDT, CDR2 YYEEEE. The CDR3 has 16 amino acids. CDR3 amino acids: CAGSLRQGRWNEKLFF. For the CDR3, the DNA is TGTGCCGGCAGCTTGCGGCAGGGGCGATGGAATGAAAAACTGTTTTTT.

This CDR3 is CASSYSWQTYGYTF. CDR3 in DNA: TGTGCCAGCAGTTACTCGTGGCAGACCTATGGCTACACCTTC. The chain couples TRBV6-5 to TRBJ1-2; D ambiguous. CDR1 is MNHEY and CDR2 is SVGAGI in the germline V gene. The CDR3 is 14 residues long. The V gene lost 0 bases and the J gene lost 4 bases, with 9 bases spanning the gap.

V and J are TRBV7-7 and TRBJ2-1; maybe TRBD1 (6 bases). The CDR3 sequence is 15 residues long. The V gene's germline CDR1 is SSHAT and CDR2 FNYEAQ (reference sequence). V was trimmed by 1 base and J by 4 bases, leaving 11 bases between them. The chain's CDR3 is CASSLGQASYNEQFF. The CDR3 coding sequence is TGTGCCAGCAGCTTAGGACAGGCTTCTTACAATGAGCAGTTCTTC.

The chain links TRBV11-2 to TRBJ1-5, with unresolved D. CDR3 length equals 14 residues. V was cut by 3 bases and J by 0 bases, with 6 bases left in between. Germline CDR1 is SGHAT and CDR2 is FQNNGV. The CDR3 reads CASSLGGSNQPQHF. CDR3 nucleotide sequence: TGTGCCAGCAGCTTGGGCGGTAGCAATCAGCCCCAGCATTTT.

The gene calls are TRBV5-1 and TRBJ2-7, with D perhaps matching TRBD1 or TRBD2 (5 bases each). The CDR3 extends over 14 amino acids. Germline V lookup: CDR1 SGHRS, CDR2 YFSETQ. V lost 2 bases to trimming and J lost 2 bases, with 11 bases between them. The CDR3 coding sequence is TGCGCCAGCAGCTTTAGCCGGGACGCCTACGAGCAGTACTTC. Protein product: CASSFSRDAYEQYF.

This clone was counted a few times. The chain has TRBV5-1 and TRBJ2-7, with TRBD2 identical over 7 bases. Germline V CDR1 and CDR2: SGHRS, YFSETQ. V lost 5 bases and J lost 0; bases outside the gene matches: 2. This CDR3 has 13 amino acids. The CDR3 DNA is TGCGCCAGCAGAGCGGGGAGCTCCTACGAGCAGTACTTC. Amino acids: CASRAGSSYEQYF.

This chain joins TRBV7-8 and TRBJ2-7, with D perhaps TRBD2 (6 bases). V gave up 1 base and J gave up 7 bases, with 14 bases separating them. The CDR3 consists of 14 residues. Germline-derived CDR1 and CDR2 are SGHVS and FQNEAQ. CDR3 nucleotides: TGTGCCAGCAGCTTAGTTCTTGAGGCGGGGGAGCAGTACTTC. Protein sequence: CASSLVLEAGEQYF.

This chain connects TRBV12-5 to TRBJ2-1; D remains ambiguous. In germline, CDR1 is LGHNT, CDR2 FRNRAP. This CDR3 spans 13 amino acids. Trimming removed 2 bases from V and 6 bases from J, with 8 bases in between. CDR3 residues: CASGLPPANEQFF. The CDR3 nucleotides are TGTGCTAGTGGTTTGCCTCCGGCCAATGAGCAGTTCTTC.

The rearrangement links TRBV30 to TRBJ1-4; 7 bases agree with TRBD1. The CDR3 has 16 residues. Germline V lookup: CDR1 GTSNPN, CDR2 SVGIG (reference sequence). J lost 0 bases, V lost 3 bases, and 7 bases had no gene match. This CDR3 is CAWSDGTAATNEKLFF. As DNA, the CDR3 is TGTGCCTGGAGCGACGGGACAGCCGCAACTAATGAAAAACTGTTTTTT.

This chain connects TRBV7-9 to TRBJ2-1; D not resolved. In germline, CDR1 is SEHNR, CDR2 FQNEAQ (reference sequence). Trimming left V 4 bases short and J 4 bases short, with 17 bases between. The CDR3 loop spans 16 amino acids. CDR3 nucleotide sequence: TGTGCCAGCAGCTCGATCCCCTCCGCAGCTTACAATGAGCAGTTCTTC. This translates into CASSSIPSAAYNEQFF.

V and J are TRBV25-1 and TRBJ2-2, with 10 bases aligning to TRBD1. The CDR3 has 17 amino acids. J lost 5 bases, V lost 0 bases, and 6 bases had no gene match. From germline, CDR1 is MGHDK and CDR2 SYGVNS. DNA for the CDR3: TGTGCCAGCAGTGAATATCTCGGACAGGGGGTGACCGGGGAGCTGTTTTTT. Translating it yields CASSEYLGQGVTGELFF.

The chain joins TRBV6-5 to TRBJ2-1, with unresolved D. With 1 base removed from V and 3 bases from J, the gap between germline ends came to 10 bases. The CDR3 loop spans 15 amino acids. CDR1 MNHEY and CDR2 SVGAGI come from the germline V gene. In nucleotides, the CDR3 is TGTGCCAGCAGTTACTGGTCTGGGAACTACAATGAGCAGTTCTTC. It codes for CASSYWSGNYNEQFF.

The chain is built from TRBV5-4 and TRBJ2-7; no clear D gene. CDR1 SGHNT and CDR2 YYREEE come from the germline V gene (reference sequence). V was clipped by 7 bases and J by 0 bases, with 20 bases between them. The CDR3 contains 16 residues. CDR3 coding DNA: TGTGCCAGCCTCCCCCTTTGGAGTCAGTACTCCTACGAGCAGTACTTC. Residues: CASLPLWSQYSYEQYF.

The rearrangement uses TRBV12-5 and TRBJ2-5, with D unclear. Trimming stripped 1 base from V and 0 bases from J, with 6 bases between. The germline gives CDR1 LGHNT, CDR2 FRNRAP. The CDR3 runs 14 residues. The CDR3 protein is CASGLAGDQETQYF. The CDR3 coding sequence is TGTGCTAGTGGTTTGGCTGGAGACCAAGAGACCCAGTACTTC.

CDR3 nucleotide sequence: TGTGCCAGCAGTTCTTCAAACAATCAGCCCCAGCATTTT. The encoded protein is CASSSSNNQPQHF. This sequence joins TRBV6-5 and TRBJ1-5; D ambiguous. V lost 4 bases and J lost 3, with 7 bases in between. CDR3 size: 13 residues. CDR1 MNHEY and CDR2 SVGAGI come from the germline V gene.

The V gene is TRBV28, the J gene TRBJ2-7, with 10 nucleotides matching TRBD1. This CDR3 has 14 amino acids. Germline V gene lookup returns CDR1 MDHEN and CDR2 SYDVKM. Trimming at V came to 3 bases and at J to 7 bases, leaving 6 bases not matched to a gene. The CDR3 is CASSFIGQGGEQYF. The DNA for the CDR3 is TGTGCCAGCAGTTTTATCGGACAGGGGGGAGAGCAGTACTTC.

By proportion, this clone is hyperexpanded. The rearrangement uses TRBV11-2 and TRBJ2-3; no clear D gene. Per the germline V gene, CDR1 is SGHAT and CDR2 is FQNNGV. V was trimmed by 1 base and J by 0 bases, leaving 5 bases between them. The CDR3 has 14 amino acids. CDR3 sequence: CASSLVVSTDTQYF. CDR3 sequence (DNA): TGTGCCAGCAGCTTAGTGGTGAGCACAGATACGCAGTATTTT.

The chain uses TRBV4-3 and TRBJ2-3, with 9 positions matching TRBD2. The CDR3 has 17 residues. Germline assignment: CDR1 LGHNA and CDR2 YSLEER. The V gene end was trimmed by 0 bases and the J gene end by 7 bases; junction bases not matched to a gene: 11. CDR3 in DNA: TGCGCCAGCAGCCAAGATCGGGCTAGCGGGATTCAGTATACGCAGTATTTT. It is translated as CASSQDRASGIQYTQYF.

A few counts support this clone. The gene calls are TRBV5-4 and TRBJ1-2; tentatively, D is TRBD1 (6 bases). CDR3 length: 15 amino acids. The V gene's germline CDR1 is SGHNT and CDR2 YYREEE (reference sequence). The V end was cut by 4 bases, the J end by 6 bases, with 19 bases between. CDR3 coding DNA: TGTGCCAGCAGCCCCCTGATGGGGGGCAGAGATGGCTACACCTTC. Its protein product is CASSPLMGGRDGYTF.

The rearrangement uses TRBV19 and TRBJ1-1; a weak D match, TRBD1 (6 bases). Per the germline V gene, CDR1 is LNHDA and CDR2 is SQIVND (reference sequence). The CDR3 runs to 14 residues. V was trimmed by 8 bases and J by 1 base, leaving 14 bases between them. In DNA, the CDR3 is TGTGCCAGTCGCAGAAGGGGGGCGAACACTGAAGCTTTCTTT. Protein sequence: CASRRRGANTEAFF.

This chain uses TRBV7-9 with TRBJ2-1; D perhaps matches TRBD2 (6 bases). V was pared by 1 base and J by 5 bases, with 15 bases between. CDR1 and CDR2 (germline): SEHNR, FQNEAQ (reference sequence). The CDR3 is made up of 16 amino acids. The CDR3 loop reads CASSLGSGGKDNEQFF. DNA for the CDR3: TGTGCCAGCAGCTTAGGGTCGGGCGGGAAAGACAATGAGCAGTTCTTC.

The CDR3: CASSESPFPRVNEKLFF. CDR3 in DNA: TGTGCCAGCAGTGAATCCCCCTTCCCGAGGGTTAATGAAAAACTGTTTTTT. The V gene is TRBV25-1, the J gene TRBJ1-4; the D is unclear. Trimming took 1 base from V and 4 from J, leaving 16 bases between them. Germline CDR1 MGHDK, CDR2 SYGVNS. The CDR3 has 17 amino acids.

This clone occurred a few times. V gene TRBV27 combines with J gene TRBJ2-2; the match to TRBD1 covers 11 bases. CDR3 size: 18 residues. Germline V gene data show CDR1 as MNHEY and CDR2 as SMNVEV (reference sequence). The V and J ends lost 5 bases and 4 bases, in that order; junction bases with no gene match: 12. This CDR3 reads CASSTRTGGFLGTGELFF. Here the CDR3 DNA reads TGTGCCAGCAGTACACGGACAGGGGGCTTCTTAGGCACCGGGGAGCTGTTTTTT.

V and J are TRBV7-9 and TRBJ2-5; 9 bases line up with TRBD2. CDR3 size: 16 residues. With 1 base clipped from V and 4 bases from J, the junction kept 7 bases outside the gene matches. Germline V gene data show CDR1 as SEHNR and CDR2 as FQNEAQ (reference sequence). The CDR3 DNA follows: TGTGCCAGCAGCTTAGTGTCGGCGGGAGGGGGAGAGACCCAGTACTTC. Translation gives CASSLVSAGGGETQYF.

The chain recombines TRBV5-8 with TRBJ2-3; the D is unclear. The CDR3 is made up of 13 amino acids. V gave up 2 bases and J gave up 2 bases, with 6 bases separating them. CDR1 and CDR2 (germline): SGHTS, YDEGEE. CDR3: CASSFRYTDTQYF. The CDR3 coding sequence is TGTGCCAGCAGCTTCCGATACACAGATACGCAGTATTTT.

This clone was seen only a few times. The chain has TRBV5-4 and TRBJ1-1; D ambiguous. Germline CDR1 reads SGHNT; CDR2 reads YYREEE (reference sequence). There are 13 residues in the CDR3. V was cut by 5 bases and J by 0 bases, with 8 bases left in between. CDR3: CASRPGMNTEAFF. The CDR3 coding sequence is TGTGCCAGCAGGCCGGGGATGAACACTGAAGCTTTCTTT.

J is TRBJ2-4 and V is TRBV6-1, with 10 bases matching TRBD1. Germline V gene data show CDR1 as MNHNS and CDR2 as SASEGT. The ends lost 4 bases at V and 9 bases at J; junction bases unmatched: 9. CDR3 length: 15 residues. CDR3 region: CASSGPDRGHTIQYF. The CDR3, as DNA: TGTGCCAGCAGTGGGCCTGACAGGGGGCATACCATTCAGTACTTC.